These T cell receptor beta chains were read from a single sample in a study of healthy donors' naive CD4 and CD8 T cells. One entry per CDR3 protein, called by TCRdb with MiXCR from the reads. The sample lists 150,000 to 200,000 distinct CDR3 sequences, under 85% occurring once. The sample taken for sequencing was naive CD4+ and CD8+ T cells sorted from blood, pooled from several donors. The receptors stem from a pool of human donors in good health; the sample pools cells from several healthy donors. Both conserved end residues are part of each CDR3. The order of the fields is D gene, V gene, J gene, clone size, CDR3 DNA, CDR3 protein. D genes are given only for firm matches. Some rows mark clone size as missing; the rest say once, few, many or name a class of expanded clone.

d_call: TRBD1
v_call: TRBV29-1
j_call: TRBJ1-2
clone_size: -
cdr3_nt: TGCAGCGTAGAACAGGGGTATGGCTACACCTTC
cdr3_aa: CSVEQGYGYTF

d_call: -
v_call: TRBV11-2
j_call: TRBJ2-2
clone_size: -
cdr3_nt: TGTGCCAGCAGCACGGACACCGGGGAGCTGTTTTTT
cdr3_aa: CASSTDTGELFF

d_call: -
v_call: TRBV29-1
j_call: TRBJ2-7
clone_size: -
cdr3_nt: TGCAGCGTTGAAGATAGGCTCGGTGGGGAGCAGTACTTC
cdr3_aa: CSVEDRLGGEQYF

d_call: -
v_call: TRBV29-1
j_call: TRBJ2-3
clone_size: -
cdr3_nt: TGCAGCGTGGACCTCACCGATACGCAGTATTTT
cdr3_aa: CSVDLTDTQYF

d_call: -
v_call: TRBV5-1
j_call: TRBJ1-2
clone_size: -
cdr3_nt: TGCGCCAGCAGCCCCTCGGATGGCGTTGGCTACACCTTC
cdr3_aa: CASSPSDGVGYTF

d_call: TRBD1
v_call: TRBV19
j_call: TRBJ2-7
clone_size: few
cdr3_nt: TGTGCCAGTAGTATTGACAGGGGGGCCTACGAGCAGTACTTC
cdr3_aa: CASSIDRGAYEQYF

d_call: -
v_call: TRBV29-1
j_call: TRBJ2-1
clone_size: -
cdr3_nt: TGCAGCGTTGAACAGGGTAATGAGCAGTTCTTT
cdr3_aa: CSVEQGNEQFF

d_call: TRBD1
v_call: TRBV29-1
j_call: TRBJ1-2
clone_size: -
cdr3_nt: TGCAGCGTGGAGACAGGGGCTAACTATGGCTACACCTTC
cdr3_aa: CSVETGANYGYTF

d_call: TRBD1
v_call: TRBV19
j_call: TRBJ2-7
clone_size: -
cdr3_nt: TGTGCCAGTAGTAAACGGGACAGTTCGTTCTACGAGCAGTACTTC
cdr3_aa: CASSKRDSSFYEQYF

d_call: -
v_call: TRBV29-1
j_call: TRBJ2-7
clone_size: -
cdr3_nt: TGCAGCGTTGAAGTGCCGGGCCAGTCCTACGAGCAGTACTTC
cdr3_aa: CSVEVPGQSYEQYF

d_call: TRBD1
v_call: TRBV29-1
j_call: TRBJ1-2
clone_size: once
cdr3_nt: TGCAGCGTTGTGGGACAGGGTTCTAACGGCTACACCTTC
cdr3_aa: CSVVGQGSNGYTF

d_call: -
v_call: TRBV6-2/TRBV6-3
j_call: TRBJ2-1
clone_size: -
cdr3_nt: TGTGCCAGCAGCCCTCTGGGGGCTAGCGGTGCCTACAATGAGCAGTTCTTC
cdr3_aa: CASSPLGASGAYNEQFF

d_call: -
v_call: TRBV10-3
j_call: TRBJ1-1
clone_size: -
cdr3_nt: TGTGCCATCACTGGACATATGAACACTGAAGCTTTCTTT
cdr3_aa: CAITGHMNTEAFF

d_call: TRBD2
v_call: TRBV27
j_call: TRBJ2-3
clone_size: -
cdr3_nt: TGTGCCAGCCAATCAAGGACTAGCGGGAGAGATACGCAGTATTTT
cdr3_aa: CASQSRTSGRDTQYF

d_call: -
v_call: TRBV5-1
j_call: TRBJ1-5
clone_size: -
cdr3_nt: TGCGCCAGCAGCTTGGTAGGGCAAGGGCAGCCCCAGCATTTT
cdr3_aa: CASSLVGQGQPQHF

d_call: -
v_call: TRBV6-1
j_call: TRBJ1-2
clone_size: -
cdr3_nt: TGTGCCAGCAGTGAAGCGCCCTGGGACACAGATAACTATGGCTACACCTTC
cdr3_aa: CASSEAPWDTDNYGYTF

d_call: -
v_call: TRBV29-1
j_call: TRBJ1-3
clone_size: once
cdr3_nt: TGCAGCGCTTTATCCGGGTTTGGAAACACCATATATTTT
cdr3_aa: CSALSGFGNTIYF

d_call: -
v_call: TRBV12-3/TRBV12-4
j_call: TRBJ1-2
clone_size: -
cdr3_nt: TGTGCCAGCAGTTTAGTTGCGGGTCCCCAGTATGGCTACACCTTC
cdr3_aa: CASSLVAGPQYGYTF

d_call: -
v_call: TRBV5-4
j_call: TRBJ2-5
clone_size: -
cdr3_nt: TGTGCCAGCAGCCCTGCAGGGAAACGCCAAGAGACCCAGTACTTC
cdr3_aa: CASSPAGKRQETQYF

d_call: TRBD2
v_call: TRBV19
j_call: TRBJ2-7
clone_size: -
cdr3_nt: TGTGCCAGTAGAACCCTCTCCACGACTAGCGGGAACTACGAGCAGTACTTC
cdr3_aa: CASRTLSTTSGNYEQYF

d_call: TRBD2
v_call: TRBV10-1
j_call: TRBJ2-7
clone_size: -
cdr3_nt: TGCGCCAGCAGTGATTTGACTAGCGGGAGACCCTACGAGCAGTACTTC
cdr3_aa: CASSDLTSGRPYEQYF